This T cell receptor beta chain came from a study of blood T cell repertoires in COVID-19. At the level of the study: Sites across the United States, Italy and Spain contributed samples from acute and convalescent COVID-19. The cDNA or gDNA used as material had been derived from T cells, B-cell-depleted T cells, or PBMCs.

V lost 4 bases to trimming and J lost 0 bases, with 14 bases between them. The CDR3 has 16 residues. Germline V gene lookup returns CDR1 SGHNT and CDR2 YYREEE (reference sequence). Authors' data handling: Amplification of reference gene primers provided the estimated nucleated cell counts. Data came from immunoSEQ multiplex PCR; TCRdb stores just in-frame clones and leaves some out. That table furnishes V, J and clone size, whereas the DNA furnished D and trimming. The sample has about 38,000 clones; 87% are singletons. The sequenced material came from peripheral blood. The V call is TRBV5-4, the J call TRBJ1-3, with D possibly being TRBD1 (5 bases). The source of this sequence is a man aged 55 to 70 with COVID-19, enrolled during active disease. DNA of the CDR3: TGTGCCAGCAGCCCTGGAGGGGATCCCTCTGGAAACACCATATATTTT. The encoded protein is CASSPGGDPSGNTIYF.